A selection of T cell receptor beta chains follows, all from one sample in a study of blood T cell repertoires in COVID-19. Produced via immunoSEQ multiplex PCR; TCRdb's table is partial and in-frame only. The profile shows about 140,000 clones, 75% to 85% of them singletons. Sequencing input: peripheral blood. The receptors here all came from a woman aged 80 or over with acute or convalescent COVID-19. CDR3s include the opening cysteine and the closing phenylalanine or tryptophan. Fields, in order: J gene, clone size, V gene, D gene, CDR3 protein, CDR3 DNA. D genes are given only for firm matches. Expanded clones get a size class; other rows say once, few or many, or leave the size out.

J gene: TRBJ2-7
clone size: NA
V gene: TRBV7-8
D gene: NA
CDR3 protein: CASSWERARRREQYF
CDR3 DNA: TGTGCCAGCAGCTGGGAGCGGGCGAGACGTCGCGAGCAGTACTTC

J gene: TRBJ1-4
clone size: NA
V gene: TRBV4-2
D gene: TRBD1
CDR3 protein: CASSHEWTGGNEKLFF
CDR3 DNA: TGTGCCAGCAGCCACGAGTGGACAGGGGGTAATGAAAAACTGTTTTTT

J gene: TRBJ1-1
clone size: few
V gene: TRBV7-2
D gene: TRBD1
CDR3 protein: CASSLGGQGYTEAFF
CDR3 DNA: TGTGCCAGCAGCTTAGGGGGACAGGGCTACACTGAAGCTTTCTTT

J gene: TRBJ2-5
clone size: NA
V gene: TRBV18
D gene: TRBD1
CDR3 protein: CASSPSTDRVETQYF
CDR3 DNA: TGTGCCAGCTCACCCTCAACCGACAGGGTGGAGACCCAGTACTTC

J gene: TRBJ2-5
clone size: NA
V gene: TRBV19
D gene: TRBD2
CDR3 protein: CASGGGIRETQYF
CDR3 DNA: TGTGCCAGTGGGGGGGGGATTCGGGAGACCCAGTACTTC

J gene: TRBJ1-5
clone size: NA
V gene: TRBV9
D gene: NA
CDR3 protein: CASSVGSGLGQPQHF
CDR3 DNA: TGTGCCAGCAGCGTAGGGTCAGGACTGGGGCAGCCCCAGCATTTT

J gene: TRBJ1-1
clone size: NA
V gene: TRBV2
D gene: NA
CDR3 protein: CASRGRGLSFF
CDR3 DNA: TGTGCCAGCAGGGGCAGGGGCTTGTCTTTCTTT

J gene: TRBJ2-1
clone size: NA
V gene: TRBV10-3
D gene: TRBD2
CDR3 protein: CAIRLAGALSNYNEQFF
CDR3 DNA: TGTGCCATCAGATTAGCGGGGGCCCTTAGTAACTACAATGAGCAGTTCTTC

J gene: TRBJ2-7
clone size: NA
V gene: TRBV27
D gene: NA
CDR3 protein: CASSLGGALSYEQYF
CDR3 DNA: TGTGCCAGCAGTTTAGGGGGGGCCCTCTCCTACGAGCAGTACTTC

J gene: TRBJ2-1
clone size: once
V gene: TRBV5-6
D gene: NA
CDR3 protein: CASSLGRFYNEQFF
CDR3 DNA: TGTGCCAGCAGCTTGGGCAGGTTCTACAATGAGCAGTTCTTC

J gene: TRBJ2-7
clone size: NA
V gene: TRBV7-2
D gene: TRBD2
CDR3 protein: CASSLRASGLNEQYF
CDR3 DNA: TGTGCCAGCAGCTTAAGGGCTAGCGGGCTGAACGAGCAGTACTTC

J gene: TRBJ1-1
clone size: NA
V gene: TRBV11-2
D gene: TRBD1
CDR3 protein: CASSLDWDREAFF
CDR3 DNA: TGTGCCAGCAGCTTAGACTGGGACAGGGAAGCTTTCTTT

J gene: TRBJ1-4
clone size: NA
V gene: TRBV5-6
D gene: NA
CDR3 protein: CASSLAGGAVEKLFF
CDR3 DNA: TGTGCCAGCAGCTTGGCAGGTGGGGCAGTTGAAAAACTGTTTTTT

J gene: TRBJ2-7
clone size: NA
V gene: TRBV5-4
D gene: TRBD1
CDR3 protein: CASSAGTGMFVYEQYF
CDR3 DNA: TGTGCCAGCAGCGCAGGGACAGGGATGTTTGTTTACGAGCAGTACTTC

J gene: TRBJ2-7
clone size: NA
V gene: TRBV3-1/TRBV3-2
D gene: TRBD2
CDR3 protein: CASSPRTSGRTYEQYF
CDR3 DNA: TGTGCCAGCAGCCCACGAACTAGCGGGCGTACCTACGAGCAGTACTTC

J gene: TRBJ1-4
clone size: NA
V gene: TRBV5-1
D gene: TRBD1
CDR3 protein: CASSLARGEKLFF
CDR3 DNA: TGCGCCAGCAGCTTGGCCAGGGGGGAAAAACTGTTTTTT

J gene: TRBJ1-4
clone size: NA
V gene: TRBV11-2
D gene: NA
CDR3 protein: CASSLARQSGEKLFF
CDR3 DNA: TGTGCCAGCAGCTTAGCCCGACAGTCTGGTGAAAAACTGTTTTTT

J gene: TRBJ2-3
clone size: NA
V gene: TRBV7-8
D gene: NA
CDR3 protein: CASSLLGGRQDTQYF
CDR3 DNA: TGTGCCAGCAGCCTCCTGGGGGGGCGCCAGGATACGCAGTATTTT

J gene: TRBJ2-3
clone size: NA
V gene: TRBV3-1/TRBV3-2
D gene: NA
CDR3 protein: CASSQMGRWLDTQYF
CDR3 DNA: TGTGCCAGCAGCCAAATGGGGAGGTGGCTAGATACGCAGTATTTT

J gene: TRBJ2-1
clone size: NA
V gene: TRBV18
D gene: TRBD2
CDR3 protein: CASSPRLAENEQFF
CDR3 DNA: TGTGCCAGCTCACCTAGACTAGCGGAGAATGAGCAGTTCTTC

J gene: TRBJ2-7
clone size: NA
V gene: TRBV7-2
D gene: TRBD1
CDR3 protein: CASSPDRTGDGFYEQYF
CDR3 DNA: TGTGCCAGCAGCCCGGACCGGACAGGGGACGGGTTCTACGAGCAGTACTTC

J gene: TRBJ2-3
clone size: once
V gene: TRBV21-1
D gene: NA
CDR3 protein: CASSKGQGGWTDTQYF
CDR3 DNA: TGTGCCAGCAGCAAAGGACAGGGCGGGTGGACAGATACGCAGTATTTT

J gene: TRBJ2-7
clone size: NA
V gene: TRBV6-6
D gene: NA
CDR3 protein: CASSYSTGPAYEQYF
CDR3 DNA: TGTGCCAGCAGTTACTCGACTGGCCCCGCCTACGAGCAGTACTTC

J gene: TRBJ1-1
clone size: NA
V gene: TRBV6-5
D gene: NA
CDR3 protein: CASRRARSEAFF
CDR3 DNA: TGTGCCAGCCGGCGGGCCAGATCTGAAGCTTTCTTT

J gene: TRBJ2-1
clone size: NA
V gene: TRBV9
D gene: TRBD1
CDR3 protein: CASTTGTGGYNEQFF
CDR3 DNA: TGTGCCAGCACCACCGGGACAGGCGGCTACAATGAGCAGTTCTTC

J gene: TRBJ2-3
clone size: NA
V gene: TRBV7-9
D gene: NA
CDR3 protein: CASSLSLARMADTQYF
CDR3 DNA: TGTGCCAGCAGCTTATCTCTAGCCCGAATGGCAGATACGCAGTATTTT

J gene: TRBJ2-7
clone size: NA
V gene: TRBV30
D gene: NA
CDR3 protein: CAWSASLYEQYF
CDR3 DNA: TGTGCCTGGAGTGCTAGCCTCTACGAGCAGTACTTC

J gene: TRBJ2-5
clone size: NA
V gene: TRBV20-1
D gene: TRBD2
CDR3 protein: CSASASGRSGQETQYF
CDR3 DNA: TGCAGTGCTAGTGCTAGCGGGAGAAGTGGCCAAGAGACCCAGTACTTC

J gene: TRBJ2-1
clone size: NA
V gene: TRBV12-3/TRBV12-4
D gene: NA
CDR3 protein: CASSLLARKQFF
CDR3 DNA: TGTGCCAGCAGTTTGCTAGCCCGTAAGCAGTTCTTC